This passage covers 4 T cell receptor beta chains from one sample sequenced in a study of T cells after yellow fever vaccination. TCRdb re-derived calls from the 5' RACE reads in MiXCR, one entry per CDR3 protein. Among under 250,000 distinct CDR3 sequences listed, 3% to 3.5% were seen once. Sequencing was performed on CD4+ T cells sorted from PBMCs, taken 10 days after the yellow fever booster vaccination. The receptors here all came from a man younger than 30 who received the YFV17D yellow fever vaccine.

The chain employs TRBV6-5 and TRBJ2-3; 12 bases map to TRBD2. CDR1 is MNHEY and CDR2 is SVGAGI in the germline V gene. V trimming: 2 bases; J trimming: 2 bases; junction bases outside the gene matches: 5. The CDR3 is 17 amino acids. CDR3 bases: TGTGCCAGCAGTTACCTTCTAGCGGGGGGGTCCACAGATACGCAGTATTTT. Protein sequence: CASSYLLAGGSTDTQYF.

The chain links TRBV7-2 to TRBJ2-3; D not resolved. CDR1 is SGHTA, CDR2 FQGNSA, per germline. CDR3 length: 13 amino acids. V lost 6 bases to trimming and J lost 8 bases, with 15 bases between them. Here the CDR3 reads CASRRPEGGTQYF. The CDR3 bases are TGTGCCAGCAGGCGTCCCGAAGGTGGTACGCAGTATTTT. The whole variable domain, filled in from reference TRBV7-2 and TRBJ2-3, reads GAGVSQSPSNKVTEKGKDVELRCDPISGHTALYWYRQSLGQGLEFLIYFQGNSAPDKSGLPSDRFSAERTGGSVSTLTIQRTQQEDSAVYLCASRRPEGGTQYFGPGTRLTVL.

This clonotype was seen more than once but under ten times. The rearrangement links TRBV12-3 or TRBV12-4 to TRBJ1-1; the match to TRBD1 covers 8 bases. The CDR3 contains 14 residues. Losses at the gene ends were 5 bases for V and 0 bases for J; bases not matched to a gene: 2. In DNA, the CDR3 is TGTGCCAGCAGTATGACAGGGGTGAACACTGAAGCTTTCTTT. Its translation: CASSMTGVNTEAFF.

The V gene is TRBV12-3 or TRBV12-4, the J gene TRBJ1-3; no reliable D call. The CDR3 is made up of 14 amino acids. Trimming pared 4 bases from V and 2 bases from J, leaving 9 bases between. The CDR3 here is CASSYSSAGNTIYF. The CDR3 DNA follows: TGTGCCAGCAGTTATAGTTCGGCTGGAAACACCATATATTTT.